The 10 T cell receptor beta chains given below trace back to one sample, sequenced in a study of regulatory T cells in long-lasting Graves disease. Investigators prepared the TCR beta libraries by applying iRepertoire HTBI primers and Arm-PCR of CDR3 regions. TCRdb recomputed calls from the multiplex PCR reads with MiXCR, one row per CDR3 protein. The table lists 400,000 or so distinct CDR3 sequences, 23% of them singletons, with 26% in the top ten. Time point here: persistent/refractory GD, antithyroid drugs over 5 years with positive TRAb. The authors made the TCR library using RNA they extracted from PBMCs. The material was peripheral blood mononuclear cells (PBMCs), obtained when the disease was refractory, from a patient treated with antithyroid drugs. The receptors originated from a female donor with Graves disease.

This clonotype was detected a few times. CDR3 in amino acids: CAWSVRARNTEAFF. CDR3 sequence (DNA): TGTGCCTGGAGTGTGAGGGCACGGAACACTGAAGCTTTCTTT. J is TRBJ1-1 and V is TRBV30; D gene unclear. Trimming shortened V by 0 bases and J by 1 base, and 9 bases separated the two germline ends. The CDR3 sequence is 14 residues long. Germline V gene data show CDR1 as GTSNPN and CDR2 as SVGIG (reference sequence).

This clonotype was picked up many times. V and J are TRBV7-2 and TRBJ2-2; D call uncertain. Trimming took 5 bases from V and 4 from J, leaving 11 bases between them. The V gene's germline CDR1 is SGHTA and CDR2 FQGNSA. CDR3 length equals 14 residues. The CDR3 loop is CASSHPTATGELFF. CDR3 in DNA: TGTGCCAGCAGCCACCCCACGGCCACCGGGGAGCTGTTTTTT.

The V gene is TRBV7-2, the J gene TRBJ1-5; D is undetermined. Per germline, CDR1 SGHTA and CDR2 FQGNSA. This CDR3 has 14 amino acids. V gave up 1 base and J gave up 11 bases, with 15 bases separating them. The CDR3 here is CASSLDGQRRAQHF. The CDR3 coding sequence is TGTGCCAGCAGCTTAGATGGGCAGCGACGAGCCCAGCATTTT.

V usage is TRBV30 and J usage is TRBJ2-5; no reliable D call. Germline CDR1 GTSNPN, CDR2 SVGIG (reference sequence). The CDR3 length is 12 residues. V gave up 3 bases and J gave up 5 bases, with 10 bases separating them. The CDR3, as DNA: TGTGCCTGGAGGGTAGGGCCGGAGACCCAGTACTTC. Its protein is CAWRVGPETQYF. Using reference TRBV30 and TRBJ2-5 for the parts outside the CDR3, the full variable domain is SQTIHQWPATLVQPVGSPLSLECTVEGTSNPNLYWYRQAAGRGLQLLFYSVGIGQISSEVPQNLSASRPQDRQFILSSKKLLLSDSGFYLCAWRVGPETQYFGPGTRLLVL.

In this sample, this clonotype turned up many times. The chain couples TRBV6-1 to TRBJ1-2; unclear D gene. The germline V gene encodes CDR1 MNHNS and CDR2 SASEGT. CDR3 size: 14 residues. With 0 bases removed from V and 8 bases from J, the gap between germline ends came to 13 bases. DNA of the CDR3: TGTGCCAGCAGTGAAGCGTCCAGGACCCGCGGCTACACCTTC. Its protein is CASSEASRTRGYTF.

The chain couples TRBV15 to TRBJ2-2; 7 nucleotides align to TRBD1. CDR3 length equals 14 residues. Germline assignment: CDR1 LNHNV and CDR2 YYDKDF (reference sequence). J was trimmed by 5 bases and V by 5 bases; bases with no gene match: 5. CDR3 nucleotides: TGTGCCACCAGCTGGGCCAGGGGGACCGGGGAGCTGTTTTTT. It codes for CATSWARGTGELFF.

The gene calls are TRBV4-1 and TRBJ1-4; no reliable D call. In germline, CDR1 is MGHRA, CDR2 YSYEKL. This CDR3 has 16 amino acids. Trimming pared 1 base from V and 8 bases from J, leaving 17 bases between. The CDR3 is CASSQVLSKVREKLFF. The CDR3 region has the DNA TGCGCCAGCAGCCAAGTCCTCAGCAAGGTCCGGGAAAAACTGTTTTTT.

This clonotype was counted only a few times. The CDR3, as DNA: TGTGCCTGGAGTGTATGGCAGTCGGGGGGAAACACCATATATTTT. It translates to CAWSVWQSGGNTIYF. This chain connects TRBV30 to TRBJ1-3; D ambiguous. With 0 bases removed from V and 4 bases from J, the gap between germline ends came to 13 bases. Germline CDR1 and CDR2: GTSNPN and SVGIG (reference sequence). This CDR3 has 15 amino acids.

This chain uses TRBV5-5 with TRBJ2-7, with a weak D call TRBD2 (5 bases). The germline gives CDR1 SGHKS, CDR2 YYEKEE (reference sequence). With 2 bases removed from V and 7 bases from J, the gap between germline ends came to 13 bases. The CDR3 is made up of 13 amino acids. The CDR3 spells CASSFFPGGEQYF. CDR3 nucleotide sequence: TGTGCCAGCAGCTTTTTCCCAGGAGGTGAGCAGTACTTC. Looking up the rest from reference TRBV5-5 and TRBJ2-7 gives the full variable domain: DAGVTQSPTHLIKTRGQQVTLRCSPISGHKSVSWYQQVLGQGPQFIFQYYEKEERGRGNFPDRFSARQFPNYSSELNVNALLLGDSALYLCASSFFPGGEQYFGPGTRLTVT.

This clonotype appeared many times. The CDR3 loop reads CASSLWGYEQYF. In DNA, the CDR3 is TGTGCCAGCAGTTTATGGGGTTACGAGCAGTACTTC. The V and J genes are TRBV28 and TRBJ2-7; D uncertain. Germline assignment: CDR1 MDHEN and CDR2 SYDVKM. The length of the CDR3 is 12 residues. Trimming took off 0 bases at V and 4 bases at J, with 4 bases between the two ends.